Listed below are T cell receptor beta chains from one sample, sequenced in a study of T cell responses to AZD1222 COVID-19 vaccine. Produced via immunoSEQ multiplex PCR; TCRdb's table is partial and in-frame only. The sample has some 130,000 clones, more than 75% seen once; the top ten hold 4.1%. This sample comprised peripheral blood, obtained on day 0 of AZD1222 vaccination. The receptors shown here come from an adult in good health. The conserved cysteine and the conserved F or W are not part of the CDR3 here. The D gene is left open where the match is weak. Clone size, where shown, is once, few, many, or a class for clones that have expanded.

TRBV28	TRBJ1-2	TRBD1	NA	ASTLTGPFGYT
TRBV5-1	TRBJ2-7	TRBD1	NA	ASSLNGQAYEQY
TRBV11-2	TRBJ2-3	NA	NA	ASSLVPGEERLQY
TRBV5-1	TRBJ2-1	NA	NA	ASMAAGATYNEQF
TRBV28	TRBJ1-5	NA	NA	ASSLLGDQPQH
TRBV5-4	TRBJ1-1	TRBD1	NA	ASSPGTGGTEAF
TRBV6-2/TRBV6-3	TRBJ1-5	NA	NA	ASSYPGGSRVNQPQH
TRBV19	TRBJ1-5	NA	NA	ASSIVGFNQPQH
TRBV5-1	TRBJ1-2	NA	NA	ASSFGTVGGYT
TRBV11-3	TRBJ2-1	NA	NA	ASSLGEGSSYNEQF
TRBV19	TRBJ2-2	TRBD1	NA	ASSRVTTGAASPTNTGELF
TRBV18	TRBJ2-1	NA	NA	ASSPGTSNEQF
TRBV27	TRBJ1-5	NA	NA	ASRAGQLNQPQH
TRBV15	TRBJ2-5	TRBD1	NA	ATSRGDRAVRETQY
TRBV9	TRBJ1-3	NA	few	ASSVTDSGNTIY
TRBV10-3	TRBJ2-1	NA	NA	AIRTLEGTGYNEQF
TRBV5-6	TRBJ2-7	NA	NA	ASSYPGSYEQY
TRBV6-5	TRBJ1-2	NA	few	ASSLGTADNYGYT
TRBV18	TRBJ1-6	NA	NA	ASSPDRNSPLH
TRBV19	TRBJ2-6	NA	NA	ASASGAGASSGANVLT
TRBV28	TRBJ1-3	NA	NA	ASSQPGSGNTIY
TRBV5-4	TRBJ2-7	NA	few	ASSLGGYEQY
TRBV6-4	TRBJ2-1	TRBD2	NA	ASSETSGWSYNEQF
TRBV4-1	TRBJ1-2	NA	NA	ASSRTSGGYT
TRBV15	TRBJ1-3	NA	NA	ATSTDRGSGNTIY
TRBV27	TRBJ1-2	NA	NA	ASSLGGANYGYT
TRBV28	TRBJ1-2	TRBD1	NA	ASSLGQGNGYT
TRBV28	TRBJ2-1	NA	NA	ASSLGGSQDEQF
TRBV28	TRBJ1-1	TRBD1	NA	ASTQGGGQGANTEAF
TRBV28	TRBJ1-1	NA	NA	ASSFLALGITQGSNTEAF
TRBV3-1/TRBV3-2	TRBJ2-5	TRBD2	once	ASSQDAGGPQETQY